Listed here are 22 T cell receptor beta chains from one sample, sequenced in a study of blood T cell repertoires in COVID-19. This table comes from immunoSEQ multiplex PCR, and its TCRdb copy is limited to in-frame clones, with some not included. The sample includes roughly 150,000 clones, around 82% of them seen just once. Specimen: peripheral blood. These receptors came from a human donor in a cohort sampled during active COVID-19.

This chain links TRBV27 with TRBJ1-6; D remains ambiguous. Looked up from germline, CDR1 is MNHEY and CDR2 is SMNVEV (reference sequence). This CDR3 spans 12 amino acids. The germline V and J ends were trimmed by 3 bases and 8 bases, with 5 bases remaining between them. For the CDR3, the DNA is TGTGCCAGCAGTTTCTCTGATTCACCCCTCCACTTT. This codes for CASSFSDSPLHF.

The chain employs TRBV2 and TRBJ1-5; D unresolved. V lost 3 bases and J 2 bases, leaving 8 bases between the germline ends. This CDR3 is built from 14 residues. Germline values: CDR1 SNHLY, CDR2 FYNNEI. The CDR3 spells CASSEVRGNQPQHF. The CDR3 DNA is TGTGCCAGCAGTGAGGTCCGGGGCAATCAGCCCCAGCATTTT.

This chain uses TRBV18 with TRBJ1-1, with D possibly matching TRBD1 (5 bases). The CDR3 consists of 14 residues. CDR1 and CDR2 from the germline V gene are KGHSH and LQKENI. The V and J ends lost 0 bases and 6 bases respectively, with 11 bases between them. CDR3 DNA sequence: TGTGCCAGCTCACCACCGGGGGGGTTTGCTGAAGCTTTCTTT. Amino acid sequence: CASSPPGGFAEAFF.

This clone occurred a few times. Here the CDR3 DNA reads TGTGCCACCAGCAGATTGACAGGTGTAAACTATGGCTACACCTTC. Residues: CATSRLTGVNYGYTF. This chain uses TRBV15 with TRBJ1-2; TRBD1 is a possible D gene (6 bases). V gave up 2 bases and J gave up 2 bases, with 12 bases separating them. Germline loops: CDR1 LNHNV, CDR2 YYDKDF (reference sequence). The CDR3 extends over 15 amino acids.

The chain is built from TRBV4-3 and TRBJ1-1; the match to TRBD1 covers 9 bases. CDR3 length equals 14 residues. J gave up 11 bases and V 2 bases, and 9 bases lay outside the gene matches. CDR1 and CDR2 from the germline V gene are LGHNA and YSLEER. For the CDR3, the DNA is TGCGCCAGCAGCCAACAAACAGGGGGCGGGTCGGCTTTCTTT. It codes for CASSQQTGGGSAFF.

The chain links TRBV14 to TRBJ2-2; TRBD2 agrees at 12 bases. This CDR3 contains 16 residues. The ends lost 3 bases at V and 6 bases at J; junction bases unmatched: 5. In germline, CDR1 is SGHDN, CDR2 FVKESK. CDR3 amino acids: CASSHRLAGEAGELFF. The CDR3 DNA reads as TGTGCCAGCAGCCATAGACTAGCGGGAGAGGCCGGGGAGCTGTTTTTT. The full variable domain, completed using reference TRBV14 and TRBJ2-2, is EAGVTQFPSHSVIEKGQTVTLRCDPISGHDNLYWYRRVMGKEIKFLLHFVKESKQDESGMPNNRFLAERTGGTYSTLKVQPAELEDSGVYFCASSHRLAGEAGELFFGEGSRLTVL.

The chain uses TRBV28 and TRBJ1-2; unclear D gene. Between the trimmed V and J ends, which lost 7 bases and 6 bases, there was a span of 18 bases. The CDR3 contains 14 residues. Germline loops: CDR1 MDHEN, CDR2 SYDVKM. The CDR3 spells CASTPPGYVDGYTF. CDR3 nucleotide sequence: TGTGCCAGCACCCCACCCGGGTACGTTGATGGCTACACCTTC.

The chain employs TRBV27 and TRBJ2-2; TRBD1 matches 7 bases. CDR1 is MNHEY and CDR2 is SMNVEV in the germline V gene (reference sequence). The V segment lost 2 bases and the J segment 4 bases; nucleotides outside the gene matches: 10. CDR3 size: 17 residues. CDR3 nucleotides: TGTGCCAGCAGTTTACCGACCACAGGGGTGGGCACCGGGGAGCTGTTTTTT. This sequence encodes CASSLPTTGVGTGELFF.

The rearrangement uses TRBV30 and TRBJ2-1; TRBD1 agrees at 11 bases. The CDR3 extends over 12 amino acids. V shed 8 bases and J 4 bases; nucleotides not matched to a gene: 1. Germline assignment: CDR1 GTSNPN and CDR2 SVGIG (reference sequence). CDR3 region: CAGDRGYNEQFF. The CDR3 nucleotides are TGTGCCGGGGACAGGGGGTACAATGAGCAGTTCTTC.

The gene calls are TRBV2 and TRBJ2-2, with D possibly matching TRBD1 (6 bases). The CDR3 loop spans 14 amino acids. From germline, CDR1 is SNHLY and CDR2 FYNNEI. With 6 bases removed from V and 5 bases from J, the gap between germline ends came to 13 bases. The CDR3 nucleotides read TGTGCCAGCAGAGGGCAGGGGATAACCGGGGAGCTGTTTTTT. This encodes CASRGQGITGELFF.

The CDR3 sequence is CASSQEISGRGDTQYF. The CDR3 region has the DNA TGCGCCAGCAGCCAAGAGATTAGCGGGAGAGGAGATACGCAGTATTTT. J is TRBJ2-3 and V is TRBV4-3; 9 bases are shared with TRBD2. This CDR3 region has 16 residues. Trimming took 0 bases from V and 5 from J; bases not matched to a gene: 6. The germline gives CDR1 LGHNA, CDR2 YSLEER.

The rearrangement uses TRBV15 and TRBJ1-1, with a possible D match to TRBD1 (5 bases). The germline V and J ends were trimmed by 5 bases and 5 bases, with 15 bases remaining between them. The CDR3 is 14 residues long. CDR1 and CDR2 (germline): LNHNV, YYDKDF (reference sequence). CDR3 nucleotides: TGTGCCACCAGCGGGCACAGGTTAGGGACTGAAGCTTTCTTT. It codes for CATSGHRLGTEAFF.

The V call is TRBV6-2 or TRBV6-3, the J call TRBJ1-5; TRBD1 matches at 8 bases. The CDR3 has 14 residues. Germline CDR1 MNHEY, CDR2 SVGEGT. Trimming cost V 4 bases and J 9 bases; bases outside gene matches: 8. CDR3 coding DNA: TGTGCCAGCAGTTCCTACAGGGGGGTAGGGCCCCAGCATTTT. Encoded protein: CASSSYRGVGPQHF.

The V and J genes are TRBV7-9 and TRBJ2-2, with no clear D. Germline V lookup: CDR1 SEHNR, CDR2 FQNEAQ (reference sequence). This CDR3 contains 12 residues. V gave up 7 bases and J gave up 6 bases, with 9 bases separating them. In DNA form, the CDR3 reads TGTGCCAGCACCACCCCTCCCGGGGAGCTGTTTTTT. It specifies CASTTPPGELFF.

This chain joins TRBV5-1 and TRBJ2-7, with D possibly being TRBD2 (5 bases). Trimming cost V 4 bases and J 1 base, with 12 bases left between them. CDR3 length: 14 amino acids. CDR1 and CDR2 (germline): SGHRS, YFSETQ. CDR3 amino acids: CASSDHSGSYEQYF. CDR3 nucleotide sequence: TGCGCCAGCAGCGATCATTCGGGGTCCTACGAGCAGTACTTC.

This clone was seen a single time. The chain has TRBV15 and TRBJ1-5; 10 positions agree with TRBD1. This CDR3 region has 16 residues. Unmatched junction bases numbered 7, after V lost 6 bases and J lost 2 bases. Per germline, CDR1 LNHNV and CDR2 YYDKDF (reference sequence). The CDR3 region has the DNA TGTGCCACCAGGACAGGGGGCTCAAAAGGCAATCAGCCCCAGCATTTT. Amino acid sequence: CATRTGGSKGNQPQHF.

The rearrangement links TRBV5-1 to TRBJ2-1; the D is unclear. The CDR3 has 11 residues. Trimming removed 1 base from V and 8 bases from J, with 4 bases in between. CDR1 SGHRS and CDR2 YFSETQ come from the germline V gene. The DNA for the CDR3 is TGCGCCAGCAGCTTGATCGATGAGCAGTTCTTC. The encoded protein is CASSLIDEQFF.

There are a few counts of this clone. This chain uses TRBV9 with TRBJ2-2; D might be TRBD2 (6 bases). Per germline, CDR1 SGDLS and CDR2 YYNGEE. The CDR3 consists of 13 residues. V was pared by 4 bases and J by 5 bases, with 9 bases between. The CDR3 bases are TGTGCCAGCAGCATAGGACTAACCGGGGAGCTGTTTTTT. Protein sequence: CASSIGLTGELFF.

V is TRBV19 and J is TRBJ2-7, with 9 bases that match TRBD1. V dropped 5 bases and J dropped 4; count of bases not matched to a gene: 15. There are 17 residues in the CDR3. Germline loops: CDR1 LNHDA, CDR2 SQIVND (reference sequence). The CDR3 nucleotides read TGTGCCAGTAGTTTCCGCGCCCGGGGACAGGGAGGGTACGAGCAGTACTTC. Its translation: CASSFRARGQGGYEQYF.

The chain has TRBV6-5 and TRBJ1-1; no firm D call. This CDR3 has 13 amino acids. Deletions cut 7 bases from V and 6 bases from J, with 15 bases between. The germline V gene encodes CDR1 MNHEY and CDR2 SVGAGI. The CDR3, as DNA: TGTGCCAGCACTACCACCTCTAGGTCTGAAGCTTTCTTT. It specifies CASTTTSRSEAFF.

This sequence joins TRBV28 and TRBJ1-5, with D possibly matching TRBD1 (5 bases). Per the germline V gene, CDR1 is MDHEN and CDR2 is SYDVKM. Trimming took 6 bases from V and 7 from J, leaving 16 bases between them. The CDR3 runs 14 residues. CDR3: CASSPSGIWQPQHF. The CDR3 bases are TGTGCCAGCAGCCCTTCAGGGATATGGCAGCCCCAGCATTTT.

CDR3 amino acids: CASSSPSRGLYEQYF. The CDR3 nucleotides read TGTGCCAGCAGCTCCCCCTCCAGGGGGCTTTACGAGCAGTACTTC. The chain joins TRBV7-9 to TRBJ2-7; 8 bases agree with TRBD1. V lost 4 bases, J lost 4 bases, and 9 bases stayed unmatched. The CDR3 has 15 amino acids. Germline assignment: CDR1 SEHNR and CDR2 FQNEAQ (reference sequence).